This TCR beta chain originates from a study of blood T cells in healthy people across ages. In its sample, this clonotype was seen once. Together with a sample-barcoded 5' primer, a J-beta primer mix was included in a second PCR lasting roughly 7 to 11 cycles. TCRdb recomputed calls from the 5' RACE reads with MiXCR, one row per CDR3 protein. The table has roughly 800,000 distinct CDR3 sequences, 20% to 30% seen once; the top ten hold approximately 4%. Germline CDR1 reads LGHDT; CDR2 reads YNNKEL (reference sequence). This CDR3 has 15 amino acids. Trimming took off 1 base at V and 3 bases at J, with 12 bases between the two ends. Another study also made use of these data, one on T cells of mothers and their children. That publication notes: The output of TCR recombination is shaped by thymic selection similarly in related and unrelated pairs. Clones that were microchimeric and persistent were not detected among T cells.

The specimen was blood. V gene TRBV3-1 combines with J gene TRBJ1-2; D is unclear. This receptor was taken from a boy aged 5 to 17 in good health. CDR3 coding DNA: TGTGCCAGCAGCCAAGGTTCCGGTCCGGACTATGGCTACACCTTC. Its translation: CASSQGSGPDYGYTF.